This TCR beta chain emerged from a study of cytomegalovirus exposure and HLA in healthy donors (dated by TCRdb to 2015 to 2018). For context, the study as a whole: According to a later analysis, the 120 or so validation repertoires were produced on the same platform as the 666 repertoires of the first cohort. The study aimed to test whether signatures of past pathogen exposure could be identified by cataloging public T cell receptors. A separate validation cohort of approximately 120 different subjects was used in addition to the approximately 610-subject first cohort. The study combined high-throughput TCR immunosequencing, statistical association of individual TCRs with disease status, and machine learning to predict cytomegalovirus infection status. Overall study results and their limits: The validation cohort had no HLA typing available for a later analysis, so co-occurrence within that cohort was assessed over all 120 or so repertoires. According to the authors, the approach could potentially be generalized to other disease states and immunological phenotypes. A total of 150 or so TCR beta chains were listed by the study as associated with cytomegalovirus. While some public TCRs were present in many individuals, most TCR sequences turned up only very rarely across donors. In vitro tests confirmed that a few of the cytomegalovirus-associated TCR beta chains recognize cytomegalovirus antigens. Cytomegalovirus status was reported to be diagnosed by the classifier with high specificity and sensitivity in both the original and validation cohorts. Of the cluster scores, approximately 95% were above 0 in a later analysis, which found that TCRs clustered in the first cohort also tended to co-occur in the approximately 120 validation repertoires.

Separate from the roughly 700-subject first cohort, the validation cohort of about 130 subjects was the group to which the donors belonged. Notes on this clone: Its antigen is currently not known. One base away there is no much larger clone; base qualities are not given.

Libraries came from the immunoSEQ multiplex PCR assay. Per the authors' processing: To diagnose cytomegalovirus status from the catalog of TCR beta chain sequences, a statistical classification framework was built. Held by TCRdb, this immuneACCESS table contains in-frame sequences only and omits some clones. Under half of the omission traces to an unresolved V gene where checked; the cause of the rest is unknown. Clonal size and the V and J genes are those of that table, whereas D and trimming came from the DNA. The sample includes roughly 330,000 clones, with about nine tenths observed a single time. The ten largest clones take up 0.95% to 1.5% of the sample. V was cut back by 1 base and J by 1 base, leaving a gap of 8 bases between them. The CDR3 spans 15 residues, from the cysteine through the phenylalanine. Just CDR3 DNA is preserved here, 45 bases in frame from base 1. CDR1 and CDR2, per the germline V gene, are SGHVS and FNYEAQ.

Sequenced material: PBMCs. This chain joins TRBV7-6 to TRBJ2-1, with no confident D gene call. The clonotype was recovered from a woman aged 25 to 45 in good health and CMV-seropositive. This receptor carries the CDR3 CASSLDWDSYNEQFF. The sequenced DNA is TGTGCCAGCAGCTTAGACTGGGATTCCTACAATGAGCAGTTCTTC.